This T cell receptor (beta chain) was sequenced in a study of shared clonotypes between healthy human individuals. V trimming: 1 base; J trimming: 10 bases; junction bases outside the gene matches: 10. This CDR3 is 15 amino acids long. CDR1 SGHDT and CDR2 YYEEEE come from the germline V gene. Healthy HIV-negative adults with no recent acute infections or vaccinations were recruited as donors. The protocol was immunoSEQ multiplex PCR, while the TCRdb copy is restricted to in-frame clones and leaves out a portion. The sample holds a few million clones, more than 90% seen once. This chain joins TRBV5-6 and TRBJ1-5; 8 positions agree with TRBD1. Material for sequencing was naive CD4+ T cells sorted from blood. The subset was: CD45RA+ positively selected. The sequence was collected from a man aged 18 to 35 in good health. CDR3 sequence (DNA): TGTGCCAGCAGCTTGTGGGGGACAGGAGGGTCACCCCAGCATTTT. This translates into CASSLWGTGGSPQHF.